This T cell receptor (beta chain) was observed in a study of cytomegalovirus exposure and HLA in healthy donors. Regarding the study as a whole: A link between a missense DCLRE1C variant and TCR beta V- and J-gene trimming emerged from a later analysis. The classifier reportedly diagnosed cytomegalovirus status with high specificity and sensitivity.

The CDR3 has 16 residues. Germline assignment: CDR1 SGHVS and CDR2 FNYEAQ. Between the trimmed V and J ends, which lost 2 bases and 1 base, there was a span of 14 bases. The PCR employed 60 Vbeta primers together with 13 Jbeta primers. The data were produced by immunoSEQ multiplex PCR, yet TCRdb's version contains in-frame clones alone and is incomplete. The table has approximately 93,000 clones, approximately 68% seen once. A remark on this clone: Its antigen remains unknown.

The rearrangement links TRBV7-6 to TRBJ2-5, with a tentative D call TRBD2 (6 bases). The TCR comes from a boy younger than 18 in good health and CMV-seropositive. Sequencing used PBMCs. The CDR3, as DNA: TGTGCCAGCAGCTTACGGTCGTCTAGCGTCCAAGAGACCCAGTACTTC. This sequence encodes CASSLRSSSVQETQYF.